These 5 T cell receptor beta chains originate from one sample sequenced in a study of long-term antiretroviral therapy in people with HIV. immunoSEQ v3.0 was run at survey level. The repertoire was sequenced with immunoSEQ multiplex PCR; TCRdb's copy has only in-frame clones and lacks some. Here the sample spans roughly 9,000 clones, 65% to 85% being singletons. The sequencing used unsorted PBMCs, collected 0.4 years before starting antiretroviral therapy. The receptors were sampled from a man aged 30-40 years with HIV.

V and J are TRBV5-4 and TRBJ2-6; perhaps TRBD1 as D (6 bases). This CDR3 is built from 15 residues. Germline V gene sequence: CDR1 SGHNT, CDR2 YYREEE (reference sequence). V was shortened by 4 bases and J by 0 bases, with 8 bases between the two germline ends. CDR3 bases: TGTGCCAGCAGCCGACAGGTCTCTGGGGCCAACGTCCTGACTTTC. Its protein is CASSRQVSGANVLTF.

This clone was seen just once. This sequence joins TRBV5-1 and TRBJ1-2; 11 nucleotides align to TRBD1. The CDR3 extends over 17 amino acids. CDR1 and CDR2 (germline): SGHRS, YFSETQ. Trimming at V came to 0 bases and at J to 4 bases, leaving 8 bases not matched to a gene. This chain's CDR3 is CASSLGTGGAMVYGYTF. The DNA of the CDR3 is TGCGCCAGCAGCTTGGGGACAGGGGGCGCGATGGTCTATGGCTACACCTTC.

The rearrangement joins TRBV6-6 to TRBJ2-7; D is uncertain. Trimming pared 2 bases from V and 3 bases from J, leaving 11 bases between. Germline assignment: CDR1 MNHNY and CDR2 SVGAGI (reference sequence). This CDR3 has 14 residues. The DNA for the CDR3 is TGTGCCAGCAGTTACGGGTCGGTCAACTACGAGCAGTACTTC. As protein: CASSYGSVNYEQYF.

The CDR3 is CASSIPWDSPAGANVLTF. The CDR3 DNA is TGTGCCAGTAGTATTCCCTGGGACAGCCCTGCTGGGGCCAACGTCCTGACTTTC. The chain employs TRBV19 and TRBJ2-6, with 7 bases fitting TRBD1. The CDR3 is 18 amino acids. Per the germline V gene, CDR1 is LNHDA and CDR2 is SQIVND (reference sequence). V trimming: 3 bases; J trimming: 2 bases; junction bases outside the gene matches: 10.

The chain carries TRBV5-1 and TRBJ2-1; the D gene is possibly TRBD2 (7 bases). Trimming removed 0 bases from V and 4 bases from J, with 17 bases in between. Germline V gene lookup returns CDR1 SGHRS and CDR2 YFSETQ. The CDR3 sequence is 17 residues long. The CDR3 is CASSLAEGGRGYNEQFF. DNA for the CDR3: TGCGCCAGCAGCTTGGCCGAGGGGGGGAGAGGGTACAATGAGCAGTTCTTC.